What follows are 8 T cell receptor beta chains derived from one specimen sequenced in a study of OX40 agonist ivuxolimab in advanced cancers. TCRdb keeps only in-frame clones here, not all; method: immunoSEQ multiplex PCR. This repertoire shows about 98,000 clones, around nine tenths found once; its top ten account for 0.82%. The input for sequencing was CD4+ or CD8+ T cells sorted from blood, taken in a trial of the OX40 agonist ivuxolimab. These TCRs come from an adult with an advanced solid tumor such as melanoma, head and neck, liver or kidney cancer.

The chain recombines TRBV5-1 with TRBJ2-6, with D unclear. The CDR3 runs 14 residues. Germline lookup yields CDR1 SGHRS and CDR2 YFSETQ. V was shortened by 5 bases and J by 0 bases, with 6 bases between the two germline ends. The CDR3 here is CASRVTSGANVLTF. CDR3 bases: TGCGCCAGCAGAGTAACCTCTGGGGCCAACGTCCTGACTTTC.

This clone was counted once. The CDR3 is CASTTGTLEGIQYF. The CDR3 bases are TGTGCCAGCACCACCGGGACCCTCGAGGGCATTCAGTACTTC. V and J are TRBV28 and TRBJ2-4; D may match TRBD1 or TRBD2 (5 bases each). From germline, CDR1 is MDHEN and CDR2 SYDVKM. V was trimmed by 7 bases and J by 9 bases, leaving 19 bases between them. The CDR3 totals 14 residues.

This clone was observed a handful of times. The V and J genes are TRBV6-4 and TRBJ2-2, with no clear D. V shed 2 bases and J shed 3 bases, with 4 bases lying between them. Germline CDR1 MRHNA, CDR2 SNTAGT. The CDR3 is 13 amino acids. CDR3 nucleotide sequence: TGTGCCAGCAGTGACAGGGACACCGGGGAGCTGTTTTTT. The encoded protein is CASSDRDTGELFF.

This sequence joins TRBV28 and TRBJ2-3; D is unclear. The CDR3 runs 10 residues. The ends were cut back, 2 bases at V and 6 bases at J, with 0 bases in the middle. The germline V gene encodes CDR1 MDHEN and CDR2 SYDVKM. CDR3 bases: TGTGCCAGCAGTTTAGATACGCAGTATTTT. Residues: CASSLDTQYF.

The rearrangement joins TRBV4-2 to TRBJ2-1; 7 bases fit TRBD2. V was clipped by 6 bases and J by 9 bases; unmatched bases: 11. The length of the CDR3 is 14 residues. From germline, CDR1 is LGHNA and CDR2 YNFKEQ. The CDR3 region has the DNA TGTGCCAGCAGGACGGAGGCGGGAGCGGGTGAGCAGTTCTTC. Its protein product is CASRTEAGAGEQFF.

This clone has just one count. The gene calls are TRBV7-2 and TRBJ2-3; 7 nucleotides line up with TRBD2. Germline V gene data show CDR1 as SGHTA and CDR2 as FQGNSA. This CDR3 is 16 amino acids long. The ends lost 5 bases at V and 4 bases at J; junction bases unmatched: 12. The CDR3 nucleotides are TGTGCCAGCAGCCCCTTGGGCGGGGGATTTCCAGATACGCAGTATTTT. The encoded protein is CASSPLGGGFPDTQYF.

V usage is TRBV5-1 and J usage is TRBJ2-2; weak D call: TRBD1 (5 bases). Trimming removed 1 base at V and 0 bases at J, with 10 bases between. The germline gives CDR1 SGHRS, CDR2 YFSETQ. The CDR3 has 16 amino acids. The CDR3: CASSLIQAANTGELFF. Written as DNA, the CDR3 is TGCGCCAGCAGCTTGATACAGGCCGCGAACACCGGGGAGCTGTTTTTT.

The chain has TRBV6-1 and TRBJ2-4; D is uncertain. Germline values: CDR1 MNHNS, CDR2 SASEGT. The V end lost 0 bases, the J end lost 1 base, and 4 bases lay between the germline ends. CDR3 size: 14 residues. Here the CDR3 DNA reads TGTGCCAGCAGTGAAGCGCTGGCCAAAAACATTCAGTACTTC. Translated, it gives CASSEALAKNIQYF.